This passage covers 8 T cell receptor beta chains from one sample sequenced in a study of blood T cell repertoires in COVID-19. The data were produced by immunoSEQ multiplex PCR, yet TCRdb's version contains in-frame clones alone and is incomplete. The table includes around 100,000 clones, roughly nine tenths detected once. The sample comprised peripheral blood. The receptors originated from a woman aged 80 or older with acute or convalescent COVID-19.

The chain uses TRBV3-1 (or the pseudogene TRBV3-2) and TRBJ1-1, with D possibly being TRBD1 (5 bases). The germline V gene has CDR1 LGHDT and CDR2 YNNKEL (reference sequence). The V and J ends lost 6 bases and 1 base respectively, with 6 bases between them. This CDR3 has 12 amino acids. The CDR3 bases are TGTGCCAGCAGAAGGGGGAACACTGAAGCTTTCTTT. Translation: CASRRGNTEAFF.

The rearrangement joins TRBV29-1 to TRBJ2-5; 9 nucleotides agree with TRBD1. CDR1 SQVTM and CDR2 ANQGSEA come from the germline V gene. The CDR3 runs to 12 residues. Unmatched junction bases numbered 3, after V lost 5 bases and J lost 5 bases. The CDR3 reads CSVLGQGETQYF. The CDR3 DNA reads TGCAGCGTTCTGGGACAGGGTGAGACCCAGTACTTC.

The V and J genes are TRBV2 and TRBJ1-1; TRBD1 aligns across 9 bases. Per the germline V gene, CDR1 is SNHLY and CDR2 is FYNNEI. V lost 4 bases to trimming and J lost 1 base; unmatched junction nucleotides: 1. CDR3 length: 14 residues. The CDR3 reads CASSGQGGNTEAFF. The CDR3, as DNA: TGTGCCAGCAGTGGACAGGGGGGGAACACTGAAGCTTTCTTT.

The V and J genes are TRBV5-4 and TRBJ1-3, with 9 nucleotides matching TRBD1. J lost 5 bases, V lost 4 bases, and 10 bases had no gene match. Germline CDR1 is SGHNT and CDR2 is YYREEE (reference sequence). The CDR3 runs 16 residues. Written as DNA, the CDR3 is TGTGCCAGCAGCCCCCGTGCGGGACAGGGAAGAAACACCATATATTTT. It encodes CASSPRAGQGRNTIYF. The full variable domain, in which reference TRBV5-4 and TRBJ1-3 provide the parts outside the CDR3, is ETGVTQSPTHLIKTRGQQVTLRCSSQSGHNTVSWYQQALGQGPQFIFQYYREEENGRGNFPPRFSGLQFPNYSSELNVNALELDDSALYLCASSPRAGQGRNTIYFGEGSWLTVV.

The rearrangement joins TRBV6-5 to TRBJ1-2, with TRBD1 matching over 9 bases. CDR3 length: 14 amino acids. The V and J ends lost 4 bases and 4 bases, in that order; junction bases with no gene match: 4. CDR1 is MNHEY and CDR2 is SVGAGI in the germline V gene. For the CDR3, the DNA is TGTGCCAGCAGTTCCGGACAGGGGCGCTATGGCTACACCTTC. Its translation is CASSSGQGRYGYTF.

CDR3 in DNA: TGTGCCAGTAGTATCGGCGGGGTTTACGAGCAGTACTTC. Amino acid sequence: CASSIGGVYEQYF. The chain has TRBV19 and TRBJ2-7; TRBD2 is a possible D gene (6 bases). Trimming removed 3 bases at V and 4 bases at J, with 10 bases between. The CDR3 is 13 amino acids. Germline V gene data show CDR1 as LNHDA and CDR2 as SQIVND (reference sequence).

The V call is TRBV12-3 or TRBV12-4, the J call TRBJ1-1; D remains ambiguous. V lost 2 bases to trimming and J lost 10 bases, with 14 bases between them. This CDR3 is built from 13 residues. CDR3 nucleotides: TGTGCCAGCAGTTTAATCCCTCCGAGAGGAGCTTTCTTT. Amino acid sequence: CASSLIPPRGAFF.

The chain links TRBV6-2 or TRBV6-3 to TRBJ2-7; TRBD2 matches 9 bases. Germline CDR1 MNHEY, CDR2 SVGEGT. This CDR3 has 20 residues. V was pared by 0 bases and J by 6 bases, with 21 bases of the junction left unmatched. The CDR3 reads CASSYSTLGSVASGVGEQYF. CDR3 nucleotide sequence: TGTGCCAGCAGTTACTCTACCCTCGGGTCCGTGGCTAGCGGGGTCGGCGAGCAGTACTTC.